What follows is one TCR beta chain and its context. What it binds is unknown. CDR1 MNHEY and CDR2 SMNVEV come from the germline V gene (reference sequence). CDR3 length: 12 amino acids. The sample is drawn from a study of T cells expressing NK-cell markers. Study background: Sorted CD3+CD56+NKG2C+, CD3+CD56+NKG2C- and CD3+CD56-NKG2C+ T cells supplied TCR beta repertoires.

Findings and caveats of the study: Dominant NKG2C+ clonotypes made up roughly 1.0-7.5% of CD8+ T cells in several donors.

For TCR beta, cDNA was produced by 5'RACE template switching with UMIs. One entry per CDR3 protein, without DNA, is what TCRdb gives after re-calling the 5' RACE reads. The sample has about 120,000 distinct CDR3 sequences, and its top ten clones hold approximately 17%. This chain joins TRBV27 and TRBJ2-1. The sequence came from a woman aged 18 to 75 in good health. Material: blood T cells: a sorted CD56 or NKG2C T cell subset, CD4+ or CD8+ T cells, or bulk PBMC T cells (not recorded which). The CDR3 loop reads CASSPSYNEQFF.